This T cell receptor (beta chain) appears in the sequencing data of a study of technical replicates of blood from a few donors. TCRdb keeps only in-frame clones here, not all; method: immunoSEQ multiplex PCR. In the table there are about 75,000 clones, 92% of which are singletons. This CDR3 has 13 residues. With 5 bases removed from V and 1 base from J, the gap between germline ends came to 8 bases. The V gene's germline CDR1 is MNHNY and CDR2 SVGAGI (reference sequence). This rearrangement joins TRBV6-6 to TRBJ1-1; D gene uncertain. The sample was T cells isolated from PBMCs. The receptor was isolated from a human donor in good health. The CDR3 spells CASSTLRNTEAFF. The CDR3 region has the DNA TGTGCCAGCAGTACTCTACGGAACACTGAAGCTTTCTTT.